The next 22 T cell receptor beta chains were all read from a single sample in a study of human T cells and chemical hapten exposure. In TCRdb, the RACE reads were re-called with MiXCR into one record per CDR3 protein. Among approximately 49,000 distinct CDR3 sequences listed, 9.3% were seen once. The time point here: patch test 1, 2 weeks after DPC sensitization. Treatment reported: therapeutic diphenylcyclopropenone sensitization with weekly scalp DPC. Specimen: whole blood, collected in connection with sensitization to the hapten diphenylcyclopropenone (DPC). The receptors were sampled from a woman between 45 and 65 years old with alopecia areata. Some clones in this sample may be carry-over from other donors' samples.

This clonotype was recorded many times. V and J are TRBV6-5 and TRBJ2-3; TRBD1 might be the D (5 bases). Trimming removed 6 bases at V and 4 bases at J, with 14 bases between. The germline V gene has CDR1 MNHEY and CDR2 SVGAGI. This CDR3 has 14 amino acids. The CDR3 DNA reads TGTGCCAGCAGAATCAGGGTTGAGGCAGATACGCAGTATTTT. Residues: CASRIRVEADTQYF.

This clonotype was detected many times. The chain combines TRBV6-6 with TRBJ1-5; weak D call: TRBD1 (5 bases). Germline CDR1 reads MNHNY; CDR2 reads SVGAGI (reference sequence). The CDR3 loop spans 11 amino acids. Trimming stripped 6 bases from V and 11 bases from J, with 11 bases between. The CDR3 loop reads CASRDLGAQHF. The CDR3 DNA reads TGTGCCAGCAGGGATCTGGGGGCCCAGCATTTT.

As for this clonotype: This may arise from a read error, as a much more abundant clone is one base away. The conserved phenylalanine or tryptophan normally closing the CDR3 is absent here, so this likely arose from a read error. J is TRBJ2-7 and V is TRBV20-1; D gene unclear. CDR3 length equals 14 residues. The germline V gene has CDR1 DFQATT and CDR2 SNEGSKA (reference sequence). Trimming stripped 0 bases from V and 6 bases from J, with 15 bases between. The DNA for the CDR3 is TGCAGTGCTAGAGAGGGATGGCGGAGTGGCGAGCAGTACCTC. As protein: CSAREGWRSGEQYL.

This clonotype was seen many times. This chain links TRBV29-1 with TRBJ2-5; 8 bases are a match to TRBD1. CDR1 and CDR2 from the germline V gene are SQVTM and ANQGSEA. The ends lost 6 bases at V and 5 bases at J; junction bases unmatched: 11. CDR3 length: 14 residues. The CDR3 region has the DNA TGCAGCGTAGGTGACAGGGGCGGGGTTGAGACCCAGTACTTC. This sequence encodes CSVGDRGGVETQYF.

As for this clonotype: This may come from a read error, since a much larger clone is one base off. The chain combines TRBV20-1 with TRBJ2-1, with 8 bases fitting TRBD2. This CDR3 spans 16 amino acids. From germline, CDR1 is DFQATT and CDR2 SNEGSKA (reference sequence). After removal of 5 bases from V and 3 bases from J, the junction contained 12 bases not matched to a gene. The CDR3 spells CSASLPRRGDYNEQFF. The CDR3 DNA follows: TGCAGTGCTTCTCTACCCCGGCGGGGGGACTACAATGAGCAGTTCTTC.

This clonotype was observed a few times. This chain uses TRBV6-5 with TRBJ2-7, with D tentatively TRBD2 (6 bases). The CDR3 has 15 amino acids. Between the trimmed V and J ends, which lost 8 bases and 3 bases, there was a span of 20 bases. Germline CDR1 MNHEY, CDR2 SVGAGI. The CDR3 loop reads CASGRPGGANYEQYF. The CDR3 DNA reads TGTGCCAGCGGAAGACCCGGGGGAGCCAACTACGAGCAGTACTTC.

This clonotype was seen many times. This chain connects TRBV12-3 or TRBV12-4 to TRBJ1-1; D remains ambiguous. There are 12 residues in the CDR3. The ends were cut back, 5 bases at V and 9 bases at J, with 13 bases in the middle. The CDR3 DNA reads TGTGCCAGCAGTCCGCGCGACAACCAAGCTTTCTTT. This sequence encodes CASSPRDNQAFF.

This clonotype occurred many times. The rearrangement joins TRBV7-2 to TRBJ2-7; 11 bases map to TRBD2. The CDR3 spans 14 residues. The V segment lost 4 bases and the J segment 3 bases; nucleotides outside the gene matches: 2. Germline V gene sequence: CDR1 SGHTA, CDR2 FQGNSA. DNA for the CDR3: TGTGCCAGCAGCTCCACTAGCGGGAGCTACGAGCAGTACTTC. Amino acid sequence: CASSSTSGSYEQYF.

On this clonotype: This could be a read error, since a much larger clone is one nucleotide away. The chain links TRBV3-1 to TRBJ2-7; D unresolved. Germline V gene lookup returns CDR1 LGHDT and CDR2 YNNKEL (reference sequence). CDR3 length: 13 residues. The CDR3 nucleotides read TGTGCCAGCAGCCAAACGGACGGCTACGAGCAGTCCTTC. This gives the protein CASSQTDGYEQSF.

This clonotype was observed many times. CDR3: CASSPLRGPLNTEAFF. CDR3 sequence (DNA): TGTGCCAGCAGCCCCCTTAGGGGGCCCCTGAACACTGAAGCTTTCTTT. The V and J genes are TRBV14 and TRBJ1-1; 7 bases are shared with TRBD1. Germline V lookup: CDR1 SGHDN, CDR2 FVKESK. Germline trimming cut 4 bases from V and 0 bases from J; bases unmatched to any gene: 8. The CDR3 totals 16 residues.

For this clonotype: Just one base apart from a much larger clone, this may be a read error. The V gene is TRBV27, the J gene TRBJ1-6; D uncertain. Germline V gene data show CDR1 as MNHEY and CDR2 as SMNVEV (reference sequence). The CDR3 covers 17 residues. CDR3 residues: CASSILPRRHTSSPLYF. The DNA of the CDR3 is TGTGCCAGCAGTATACTCCCCCGACGGCATACTAGTTCACCCCTCTACTTT.

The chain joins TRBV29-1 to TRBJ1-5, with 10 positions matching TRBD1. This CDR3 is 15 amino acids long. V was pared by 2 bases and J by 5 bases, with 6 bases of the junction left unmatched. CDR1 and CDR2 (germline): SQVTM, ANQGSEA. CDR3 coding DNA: TGCAGCGTTGAAACTGATGGGACAGGGGATCAGCCCCAGCATTTT. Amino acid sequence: CSVETDGTGDQPQHF.

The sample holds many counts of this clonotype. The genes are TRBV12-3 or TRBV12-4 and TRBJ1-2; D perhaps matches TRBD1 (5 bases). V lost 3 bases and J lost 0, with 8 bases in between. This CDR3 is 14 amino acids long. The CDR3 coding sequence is TGTGCCAGCAGTTTTCAGGGAGCTAACTATGGCTACACCTTC. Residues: CASSFQGANYGYTF.

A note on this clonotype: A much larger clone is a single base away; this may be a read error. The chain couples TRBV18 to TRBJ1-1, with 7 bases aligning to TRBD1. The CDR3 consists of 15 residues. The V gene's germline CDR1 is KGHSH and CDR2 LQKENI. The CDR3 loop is CTSSEGQRATLEAFF. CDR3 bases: TGTACCAGCTCAGAGGGACAGCGCGCTACCCTTGAAGCTTTCTTT.

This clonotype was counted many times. The CDR3 is CASSAGTRSYEQYF. DNA for the CDR3: TGTGCCAGCAGCGCCGGGACTAGATCCTACGAGCAGTACTTC. The V and J genes are TRBV3-1 and TRBJ2-7; TRBD2 aligns across 8 bases. Looked up from germline, CDR1 is LGHDT and CDR2 is YNNKEL (reference sequence). V shed 5 bases, J shed 1 base, and the junction held 4 bases outside the gene matches. This CDR3 contains 14 residues.

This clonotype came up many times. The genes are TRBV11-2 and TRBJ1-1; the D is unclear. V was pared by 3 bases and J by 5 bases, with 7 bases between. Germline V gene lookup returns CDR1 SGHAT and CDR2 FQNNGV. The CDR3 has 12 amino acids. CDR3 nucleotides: TGTGCCAGCAGCTTGGGCAGGACTGAAGCTTTCTTT. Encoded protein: CASSLGRTEAFF.

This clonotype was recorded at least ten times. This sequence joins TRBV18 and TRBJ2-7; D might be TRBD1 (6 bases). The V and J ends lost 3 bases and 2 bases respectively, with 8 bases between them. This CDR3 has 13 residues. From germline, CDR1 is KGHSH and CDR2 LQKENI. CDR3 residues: CASSPRGPYEQYF. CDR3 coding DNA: TGTGCCAGCTCACCCAGGGGACCCTACGAGCAGTACTTC. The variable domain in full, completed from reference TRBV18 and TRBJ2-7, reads NAGVMQNPRHLVRRRGQEARLRCSPMKGHSHVYWYRQLPEEGLKFMVYLQKENIIDESGMPKERFSAEFPKEGPSILRIQQVVRGDSAAYFCASSPRGPYEQYFGPGTRLTVT.

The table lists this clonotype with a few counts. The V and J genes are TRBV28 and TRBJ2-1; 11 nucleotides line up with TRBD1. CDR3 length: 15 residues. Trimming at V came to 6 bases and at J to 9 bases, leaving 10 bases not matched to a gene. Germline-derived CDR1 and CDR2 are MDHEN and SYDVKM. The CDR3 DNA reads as TGTGCCAGCAGCCTTGGACAGGGGGCGCAGGGTGAGCAGTTCTTC. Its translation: CASSLGQGAQGEQFF.

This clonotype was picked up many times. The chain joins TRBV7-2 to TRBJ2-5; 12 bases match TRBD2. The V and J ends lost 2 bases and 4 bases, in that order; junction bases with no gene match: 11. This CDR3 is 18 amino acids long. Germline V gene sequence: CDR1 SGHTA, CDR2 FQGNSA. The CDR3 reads CASSLRRVLAGGSETQYF. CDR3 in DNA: TGTGCCAGCAGCTTAAGGCGGGTGCTAGCGGGAGGGTCAGAGACCCAGTACTTC.

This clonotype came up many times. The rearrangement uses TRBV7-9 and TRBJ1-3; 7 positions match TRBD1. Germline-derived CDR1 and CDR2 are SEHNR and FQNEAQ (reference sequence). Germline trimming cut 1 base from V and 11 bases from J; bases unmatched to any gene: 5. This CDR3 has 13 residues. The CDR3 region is CASSLEGAAAIYF. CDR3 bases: TGTGCCAGCAGCTTAGAGGGGGCAGCCGCCATATATTTT.

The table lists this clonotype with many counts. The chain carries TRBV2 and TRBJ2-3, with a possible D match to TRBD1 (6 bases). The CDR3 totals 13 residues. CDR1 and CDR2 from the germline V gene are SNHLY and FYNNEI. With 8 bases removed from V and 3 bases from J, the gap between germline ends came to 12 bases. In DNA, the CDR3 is TGTGCCAGCTGGGGGCGAGGAACAGATACGCAGTATTTT. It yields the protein CASWGRGTDTQYF.

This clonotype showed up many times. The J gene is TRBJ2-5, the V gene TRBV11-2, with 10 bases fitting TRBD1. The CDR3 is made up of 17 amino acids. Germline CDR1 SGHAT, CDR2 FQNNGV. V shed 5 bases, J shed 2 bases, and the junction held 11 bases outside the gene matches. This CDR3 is CASSRTGGVGYQETQYF. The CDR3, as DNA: TGTGCCAGCAGCCGGACAGGGGGAGTCGGCTATCAAGAGACCCAGTACTTC.